The clone carrying this T cell receptor (beta chain) was observed once. Trimming pared 4 bases from V and 7 bases from J, leaving 15 bases between. The CDR3 totals 14 residues. CDR1 and CDR2 (germline): LGHNA, YNFKEQ. This entry comes from a study of fetal regulatory T cell absence and autoimmunity. Study information: Without clinical diabetes, IPEX patients showed exocrine pancreas autoimmunity.

TCRdb's copy holds only in-frame clones and misses some; the assay was immunoSEQ multiplex PCR. The sample records about 95,000 clones, 60% to 80% being singletons. The genes are TRBV4-2 and TRBJ2-3; TRBD2 is a possible D gene (6 bases). The specimen sequenced was pancreas tissue. The source of this sequence is a male donor with IPEX syndrome. The CDR3 sequence is CASSPGDPTYTQYF. CDR3 nucleotide sequence: TGTGCCAGCAGCCCGGGAGACCCCACGTATACGCAGTATTTT.